The 18 T cell receptor beta chains below come from one sample, sequenced in a study of molecular identifiers for immune sequencing clone quantification. TCRdb re-called the PCR reads through MiXCR, storing one row per CDR3 protein. The table lists hundreds of thousands of distinct CDR3 sequences, around 20% of them singletons, with roughly 0.85% in the top ten. Sequenced input: naive CD8+ T cells from blood, with Jurkat cell RNA spiked in. This sample's subset: FACS-sorted CD8+CD4-CCR7+CD45RA+ naive T cells. The receptors originated from a human donor in good health. Some libraries in this study had Jurkat cell RNA spiked in.

In this sample, this clonotype turned up many times. The chain recombines TRBV7-9 with TRBJ2-7, with D possibly matching TRBD2 (5 bases). Trimming took 5 bases from V and 2 from J, leaving 7 bases between them. There are 12 residues in the CDR3. Per germline, CDR1 SEHNR and CDR2 FQNEAQ (reference sequence). CDR3 nucleotides: TGTGCCAGCAGCACTAGAACCTACGAGCAGTACTTC. Residues: CASSTRTYEQYF.

The chain joins TRBV20-1 to TRBJ1-5; D perhaps matches TRBD1 (5 bases). Trimming cost V 3 bases and J 3 bases, with 18 bases left between them. The CDR3 covers 16 residues. Germline V lookup: CDR1 DFQATT, CDR2 SNEGSKA (reference sequence). The CDR3 spells CSARPPAGLDNQPQHF. The CDR3 bases are TGCAGTGCTAGGCCCCCGGCAGGGTTGGACAATCAGCCCCAGCATTTT.

Details on this clonotype: With a much larger clone just one base away, this may be a read error. The chain combines TRBV14 with TRBJ2-2; D is possibly TRBD2 (5 bases). Germline assignment: CDR1 SGHDN and CDR2 FVKESK. This CDR3 has 14 residues. As DNA, the CDR3 is TGTGCCAGCAGCCAATACAGAGGCACCGGGGAGCTGCTTTTT. It yields the protein CASSQYRGTGELLF.

As to this clonotype: Because it lacks the conserved phenylalanine or tryptophan at the end, this CDR3 is likely a read error. J is TRBJ2-3 and V is TRBV6-5; the D is unclear. Deletions cut 4 bases from V and 4 bases from J, with 6 bases between. Germline V gene sequence: CDR1 MNHEY, CDR2 SVGAGI. The CDR3 loop spans 12 amino acids. The CDR3 spells CASSSLADTQYS. CDR3 coding DNA: TGTGCCAGCAGTTCGTTAGCAGATACGCAGTATTCT.

Notes on this clonotype: This may come from a read error, since a much larger clone is one base off. Here the CDR3 DNA reads TGTGCCAGCAGTGAAATTCTGAGACTGAAAAATCCACCCCTCCACTTT. It yields the protein CASSEILRLKNPPLHF. This chain links TRBV25-1 with TRBJ1-6, with no clear D. Germline CDR1 MGHDK, CDR2 SYGVNS. This CDR3 contains 16 residues. The V and J ends lost 2 bases and 11 bases respectively, with 19 bases between them. Supplemented by reference TRBV25-1 and TRBJ1-6, the full variable domain reads EADIYQTPRYLVIGTGKKITLECSQTMGHDKMYWYQQDPGMELHLIHYSYGVNSTEKGDLSSESTVSRIRTEHFPLTLESARPSHTSQYLCASSEILRLKNPPLHFGNGTRLTVT.

This clonotype was seen many times. The V gene is TRBV5-4, the J gene TRBJ2-7; 9 bases align to TRBD1. Germline V lookup: CDR1 SGHNT, CDR2 YYREEE (reference sequence). J gave up 6 bases and V 3 bases, and 4 bases lay outside the gene matches. This CDR3 comprises 13 residues. In nucleotides, the CDR3 is TGTGCCAGCAGCTCGGGGACAGGGAGCGAGCAGTACTTC. It yields the protein CASSSGTGSEQYF.

The table lists this clonotype with a few counts. CDR3 coding DNA: TGTGCCAGCAGCTTAGATAGAAGGGGGGGACTTGCAACTAATGAAAAACTGTTTTTT. Encoded protein: CASSLDRRGGLATNEKLFF. The chain has TRBV11-2 and TRBJ1-4, with D possibly matching TRBD1 (6 bases). CDR1 and CDR2 from the germline V gene are SGHAT and FQNNGV. The V end lost 0 bases, the J end lost 0 bases, and 17 bases lay between the germline ends. The CDR3 is 19 amino acids. Looking up the rest from reference TRBV11-2 and TRBJ1-4 gives the full variable domain: EAGVAQSPRYKIIEKRQSVAFWCNPISGHATLYWYQQILGQGPKLLIQFQNNGVVDDSQLPKDRFSAERLKGVDSTLKIQPAKLEDSAVYLCASSLDRRGGLATNEKLFFGSGTQLSVL.

The chain joins TRBV5-6 to TRBJ2-1; D remains ambiguous. Germline V lookup: CDR1 SGHDT, CDR2 YYEEEE. The ends were cut back, 8 bases at V and 0 bases at J, with 12 bases in the middle. This CDR3 is 14 amino acids long. In DNA, the CDR3 is TGTGCCAGTAAACCACCCAGCTCCTACAATGAGCAGTTCTTC. It yields the protein CASKPPSSYNEQFF.

A remark on this clonotype: A much larger clone differs from this one at a single base, so this may be a read error. The chain carries TRBV12-3 or TRBV12-4 and TRBJ1-1; perhaps TRBD1 as D (6 bases). This CDR3 spans 12 amino acids. V lost 5 bases and J lost 11, with 15 bases in between. CDR3 amino acids: CASSVGGPVAFF. The DNA for the CDR3 is TGTGCCAGCAGTGTAGGGGGGCCGGTGGCTTTCTTT.

This clonotype was observed many times. V and J are TRBV15 and TRBJ1-5; weak D call: TRBD1 (6 bases). V lost 2 bases and J 2 bases, leaving 7 bases between the germline ends. The CDR3 has 14 residues. The germline V gene has CDR1 LNHNV and CDR2 YYDKDF (reference sequence). This CDR3 is CATSRYRGNQPQHF. The CDR3 DNA is TGTGCCACCAGCAGATACAGGGGCAATCAGCCCCAGCATTTT.

This clonotype was seen repeatedly, ten times or more. This chain connects TRBV7-9 to TRBJ1-5; D gene unclear. Per the germline V gene, CDR1 is SEHNR and CDR2 is FQNEAQ (reference sequence). V was clipped by 1 base and J by 4 bases, with 20 bases between them. The CDR3 is 18 amino acids. CDR3 bases: TGTGCCAGCAGCTTAGGTCCCGCTAGATCACAAGCTAATCAGCCCCAGCATTTT. Translation: CASSLGPARSQANQPQHF.

This clonotype has ten or more counts. The rearrangement uses TRBV19 and TRBJ2-3; the D gene is possibly TRBD1 (6 bases). This CDR3 spans 15 amino acids. V was cut by 4 bases and J by 2 bases, with 13 bases left in between. Germline loops: CDR1 LNHDA, CDR2 SQIVND (reference sequence). CDR3 amino acids: CASSTDRFSTDTQYF. CDR3 sequence (DNA): TGTGCCAGTAGTACGGACAGATTTTCCACAGATACGCAGTATTTT.

As to this clonotype: Germline and junction disagree at one end, which may indicate a read error. J is TRBJ2-7 and V is TRBV5-3, with D unresolved. TRBV5-3 is treated as an ORF (open reading frame) with a function not yet certain. The CDR3 has 14 amino acids. The chain's CDR3 is CASSFTEVSYEQYF. CDR3 in DNA: TGTGCCAGCAGCTTCACAGAGGTGTCCTACGAGCAGTACTTC.

This clonotype has a handful of counts. This may stem from a read error, because a much larger clone lies one nucleotide away. This sequence joins TRBV30 and TRBJ1-5; no clear D. CDR3 length: 11 amino acids. Germline-derived CDR1 and CDR2 are GTSNPN and SVGIG (reference sequence). CDR3 nucleotides: TGTGATATGGGATTGGATCAGCCCCAGCATTTT. This gives the protein CDMGLDQPQHF.

This clonotype occurred a few times. One end of the junction fails to match germline, which may point to a read error. This rearrangement joins TRBV5-3 to TRBJ2-7, with TRBD2 identical over 9 bases. TRBV5-3 is reported as an ORF; its role is uncertain. The CDR3 runs to 13 residues. The CDR3 DNA is TGTGCCAGCAGTTTGGCGATAGCGGGAGAGCGGTACTTC. This codes for CASSLAIAGERYF.

This clonotype showed up just a few times. The rearrangement links TRBV30 to TRBJ2-1, with 9 positions matching TRBD1. Germline V gives CDR1 GTSNPN, CDR2 SVGIG (reference sequence). V shed 5 bases and J 3 bases; nucleotides not matched to a gene: 5. The CDR3 is 14 residues long. The CDR3 spells CAWEAGQGYNEQFF. For the CDR3, the DNA is TGTGCCTGGGAAGCGGGACAGGGCTACAATGAGCAGTTCTTC.

This clonotype was seen a few times. The genes are TRBV29-1 and TRBJ2-7; TRBD1 agrees at 8 bases. The CDR3 totals 15 residues. Germline loops: CDR1 SQVTM, CDR2 ANQGSEA. After removal of 2 bases from V and 3 bases from J, the junction contained 9 bases not matched to a gene. This chain's CDR3 is CSVEWRQGSRYEQYF. The CDR3 DNA is TGCAGCGTTGAATGGAGACAGGGGTCTCGCTACGAGCAGTACTTC.

In this sample, this clonotype turned up a few times. In nucleotides, the CDR3 is TGTGCCAGCAGCTTAAACGCTGTCGGGAACACTGAAGCTTTCTTT. Amino acids: CASSLNAVGNTEAFF. The chain couples TRBV11-2 to TRBJ1-1; D gene unclear. There are 15 residues in the CDR3. Germline loops: CDR1 SGHAT, CDR2 FQNNGV. Trimming took 2 bases from V and 1 from J, leaving 11 bases between them.